The 15 T cell receptor beta chains below were found in one sample sequenced in a study of T-cell memory formation after mild COVID-19. One entry per CDR3 protein, called by TCRdb with MiXCR from the 5' RACE reads. The sample shows around 310,000 distinct CDR3 sequences, around 15% of them seen only once. Sequencing was done on a sample of PBMCs or a T cell subset sorted from them (not recorded which). The receptors shown here come from a man aged 18 to 30 who had mild COVID-19 (a few samples of this study predate the infection). Cell type and time point are not known.

This clonotype was seen a handful of times. The gene calls are TRBV12-3 or TRBV12-4 and TRBJ2-3; possibly TRBD1 for D (6 bases). Deletions cut 3 bases from V and 1 base from J, with 11 bases between. This CDR3 region has 15 residues. CDR3 loop: CASSFGTYGTDTQYF. Here the CDR3 DNA reads TGTGCCAGCAGTTTCGGGACATACGGCACAGATACGCAGTATTTT.

The rearrangement joins TRBV18 to TRBJ2-5; 7 bases agree with TRBD1. The CDR3 is 15 amino acids. The V gene end was trimmed by 2 bases and the J gene end by 5 bases; junction bases not matched to a gene: 8. Germline CDR1 KGHSH, CDR2 LQKENI. The CDR3 spells CASSPADRARETQYF. The CDR3 DNA is TGTGCCAGCTCACCAGCCGACAGGGCCAGGGAGACCCAGTACTTC. Full variable domain (rest looked up from reference TRBV18 and TRBJ2-5): NAGVMQNPRHLVRRRGQEARLRCSPMKGHSHVYWYRQLPEEGLKFMVYLQKENIIDESGMPKERFSAEFPKEGPSILRIQQVVRGDSAAYFCASSPADRARETQYFGPGTRLLVL.

The chain has TRBV6-5 and TRBJ1-6; TRBD1 matches 7 bases. The germline V gene has CDR1 MNHEY and CDR2 SVGAGI. V lost 5 bases to trimming and J lost 9 bases; unmatched junction nucleotides: 4. There are 13 residues in the CDR3. Here the CDR3 reads CASSPTGFSPLHF. In nucleotides, the CDR3 is TGTGCCAGCAGTCCGACAGGGTTTTCACCCCTCCACTTT.

DNA for the CDR3: TGTGCCAGCAGCTCCACTAGCGGGGGGGTGGATGAGCAGTTCTTC. Protein product: CASSSTSGGVDEQFF. This chain joins TRBV11-2 and TRBJ2-1; the match to TRBD2 covers 13 bases. V gave up 4 bases and J gave up 8 bases; unmatched junction bases: 5. Germline V CDR1 and CDR2: SGHAT, FQNNGV. The CDR3 consists of 15 residues.

This clonotype occurred many times. V and J are TRBV12-3 or TRBV12-4 and TRBJ2-3; TRBD2 aligns across 9 bases. The J segment lost 6 bases and the V segment lost 3 bases, leaving 10 bases of the junction unmatched. There are 16 residues in the CDR3. The CDR3 sequence: CASSFLRGGAADTQYF. CDR3 in DNA: TGTGCCAGCAGTTTCCTCCGCGGGGGGGCAGCCGATACGCAGTATTTT.

This clonotype has just a few counts. The chain is built from TRBV5-1 and TRBJ2-3; D is perhaps TRBD1 or TRBD2 (5 bases each). CDR3 length: 16 amino acids. CDR1 SGHRS and CDR2 YFSETQ come from the germline V gene. V was cut by 0 bases and J by 5 bases, with 16 bases left in between. CDR3 amino acids: CASSLGGAGTQDTQYF. The CDR3 bases are TGCGCCAGCAGCTTGGGTGGGGCAGGGACCCAAGATACGCAGTATTTT.

V usage is TRBV10-2 and J usage is TRBJ2-2, with TRBD1 matching 10 bases. This CDR3 has 15 residues. The V gene end was trimmed by 4 bases and the J gene end by 11 bases; junction bases not matched to a gene: 10. Germline CDR1 WSHSY, CDR2 SAAADI. This CDR3 is CASSGPDRGWVELFF. For the CDR3, the DNA is TGCGCCAGCAGTGGGCCGGACAGGGGGTGGGTCGAGCTGTTTTTT.

The chain uses TRBV5-4 and TRBJ2-6; D is unresolved. The CDR3 consists of 15 residues. Germline lookup yields CDR1 SGHNT and CDR2 YYREEE (reference sequence). V shed 3 bases and J shed 4 bases, with 11 bases lying between them. The CDR3 protein is CASSSPFPGANVLTF. DNA for the CDR3: TGTGCCAGCAGCTCTCCATTCCCCGGGGCCAACGTCCTGACTTTC.

At least ten counts were recorded for this clonotype. The chain combines TRBV5-4 with TRBJ2-5, with 7 bases lining up with TRBD2. Germline assignment: CDR1 SGHNT and CDR2 YYREEE (reference sequence). This CDR3 has 15 amino acids. Trimming removed 4 bases from V and 5 bases from J; junction bases left unmatched: 11. The CDR3 protein is CASSPSGDRRETQYF. The CDR3 DNA is TGTGCCAGCAGCCCCAGCGGGGACCGGCGGGAGACCCAGTACTTC.

This clonotype was observed a handful of times. V usage is TRBV20-1 and J usage is TRBJ2-3, with a possible D match to TRBD2 (6 bases). This CDR3 is 13 amino acids long. Germline CDR1 and CDR2: DFQATT and SNEGSKA (reference sequence). The CDR3 DNA sequence: TGCAAAATAGCGGAACCTAGCACAGATACGCAGTATTTT. Encoded protein: CKIAEPSTDTQYF.

In this sample, this clonotype turned up a few times. The V call is TRBV7-2, the J call TRBJ2-5, with D possibly matching TRBD2 (5 bases). The germline V and J ends were trimmed by 4 bases and 1 base, with 10 bases remaining between them. CDR3 length: 14 residues. The germline gives CDR1 SGHTA, CDR2 FQGNSA. The CDR3 loop is CASSSQRPQETQYF. DNA of the CDR3: TGTGCCAGCAGCTCGCAGCGGCCCCAAGAGACCCAGTACTTC.

The chain couples TRBV5-1 to TRBJ2-2; no clear D gene. Germline loops: CDR1 SGHRS, CDR2 YFSETQ. This CDR3 has 16 amino acids. V lost 3 bases and J lost 2, with 14 bases in between. The CDR3 protein is CASSSSSSPNTGELFF. The DNA for the CDR3 is TGCGCCAGCAGCTCGTCCTCAAGCCCCAACACCGGGGAGCTGTTTTTT.

The chain combines TRBV5-1 with TRBJ1-1; D is unclear. Germline assignment: CDR1 SGHRS and CDR2 YFSETQ. This CDR3 has 11 residues. The V gene lost 4 bases and the J gene lost 5 bases, with 6 bases spanning the gap. In DNA, the CDR3 is TGCGCCAGCAGCGCAGAGACTGAAGCTTTCTTT. Its protein product is CASSAETEAFF.

This clonotype was observed a few times. This chain links TRBV7-3 with TRBJ2-3, with no clear D. The CDR3 covers 13 residues. Trimming pared 1 base from V and 4 bases from J, leaving 6 bases between. The V gene's germline CDR1 is SGHTA and CDR2 FQGTGA. Here the CDR3 DNA reads TGTGCCAGCAGCTTAAAGCCGGCAGATACGCAGTATTTT. Translation: CASSLKPADTQYF.

The rearrangement links TRBV5-1 to TRBJ1-2, with TRBD1 matching 7 bases. This CDR3 is 15 amino acids long. CDR1 SGHRS and CDR2 YFSETQ come from the germline V gene. Unmatched junction bases numbered 11, after V lost 4 bases and J lost 5 bases. Here the CDR3 DNA reads TGCGCCAGCAGCCCCCAAGTACAGGGGAGGTATGGCTACACCTTC. It specifies CASSPQVQGRYGYTF.